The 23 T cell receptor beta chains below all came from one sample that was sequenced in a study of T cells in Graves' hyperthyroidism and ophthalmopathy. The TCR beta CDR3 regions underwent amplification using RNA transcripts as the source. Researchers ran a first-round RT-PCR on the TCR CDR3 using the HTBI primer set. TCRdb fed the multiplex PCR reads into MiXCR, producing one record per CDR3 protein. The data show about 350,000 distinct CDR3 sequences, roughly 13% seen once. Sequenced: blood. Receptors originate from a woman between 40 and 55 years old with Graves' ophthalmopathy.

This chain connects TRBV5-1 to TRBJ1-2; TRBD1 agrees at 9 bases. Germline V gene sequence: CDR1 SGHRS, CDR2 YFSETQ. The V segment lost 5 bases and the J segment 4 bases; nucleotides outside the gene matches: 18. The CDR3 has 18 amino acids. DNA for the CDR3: TGCGCCAGCAGGAAGGAACCGGGACAGGGTCTGGGGTCCTATGGCTACACCTTC. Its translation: CASRKEPGQGLGSYGYTF.

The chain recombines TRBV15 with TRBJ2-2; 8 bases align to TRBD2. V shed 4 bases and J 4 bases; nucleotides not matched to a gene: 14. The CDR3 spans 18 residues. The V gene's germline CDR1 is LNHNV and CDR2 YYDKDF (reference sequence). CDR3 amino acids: CATSKYYTQAGGTGELFF. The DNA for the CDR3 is TGTGCCACCAGCAAATACTACACACAGGCGGGGGGCACCGGGGAGCTGTTTTTT.

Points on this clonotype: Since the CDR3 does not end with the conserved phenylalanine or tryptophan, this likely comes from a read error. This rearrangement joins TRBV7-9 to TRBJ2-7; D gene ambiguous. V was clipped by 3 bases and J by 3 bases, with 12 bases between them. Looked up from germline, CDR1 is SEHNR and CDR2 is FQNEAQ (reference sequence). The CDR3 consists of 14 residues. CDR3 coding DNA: TGTGCCAGCAGCTTGAGTCCAGGCGACTACGAGCAGTACCTC. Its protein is CASSLSPGDYEQYL.

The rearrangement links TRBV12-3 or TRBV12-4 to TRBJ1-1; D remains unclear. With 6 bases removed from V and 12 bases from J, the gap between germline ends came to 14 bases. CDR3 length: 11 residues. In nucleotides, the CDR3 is TGTGCCAGCAGCAGCCGCAGGCTGTCTTTCTTT. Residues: CASSSRRLSFF.

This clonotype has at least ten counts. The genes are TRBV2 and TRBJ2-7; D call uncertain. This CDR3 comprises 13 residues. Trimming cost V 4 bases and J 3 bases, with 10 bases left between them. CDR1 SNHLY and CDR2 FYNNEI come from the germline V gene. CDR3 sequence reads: CASSGIEGYEQYF. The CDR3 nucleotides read TGTGCCAGCAGTGGGATCGAAGGCTACGAGCAGTACTTC.

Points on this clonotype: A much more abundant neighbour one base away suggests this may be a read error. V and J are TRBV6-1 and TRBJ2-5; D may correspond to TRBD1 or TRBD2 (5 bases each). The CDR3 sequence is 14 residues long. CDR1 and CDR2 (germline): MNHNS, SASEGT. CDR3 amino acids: CASRHPDMGEIQYF. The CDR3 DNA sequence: TGTGCCAGCAGACATCCGGACATGGGGGAGATCCAGTACTTC.

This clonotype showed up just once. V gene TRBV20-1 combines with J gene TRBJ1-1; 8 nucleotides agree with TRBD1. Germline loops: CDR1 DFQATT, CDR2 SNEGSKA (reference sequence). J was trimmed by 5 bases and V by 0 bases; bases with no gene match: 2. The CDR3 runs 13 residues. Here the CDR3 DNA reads TGCAGTGCTAGAGATCACAGGGGGACTGAAGCTTTCTTT. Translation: CSARDHRGTEAFF.

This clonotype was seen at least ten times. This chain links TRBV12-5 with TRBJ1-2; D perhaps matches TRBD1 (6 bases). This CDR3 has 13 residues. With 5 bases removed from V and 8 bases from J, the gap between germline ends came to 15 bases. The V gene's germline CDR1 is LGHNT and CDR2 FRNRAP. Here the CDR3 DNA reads TGTGCTAGTGGTCTACTTGGGGGCGGCGGCTACACCTTC. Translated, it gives CASGLLGGGGYTF. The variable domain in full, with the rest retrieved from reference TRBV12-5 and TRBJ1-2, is DARVTQTPRHKVTEMGQEVTMRCQPILGHNTVFWYRQTMMQGLELLAYFRNRAPLDDSGMPKDRFSAEMPDATLATLKIQPSEPRDSAVYFCASGLLGGGGYTFGSGTRLTVV.

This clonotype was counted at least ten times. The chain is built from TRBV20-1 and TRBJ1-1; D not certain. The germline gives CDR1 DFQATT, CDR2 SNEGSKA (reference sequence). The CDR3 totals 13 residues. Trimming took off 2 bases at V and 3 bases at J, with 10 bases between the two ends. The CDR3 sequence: CSARTSEYTEAFF. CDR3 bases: TGCAGTGCTAGAACTTCGGAGTACACTGAAGCTTTCTTT.

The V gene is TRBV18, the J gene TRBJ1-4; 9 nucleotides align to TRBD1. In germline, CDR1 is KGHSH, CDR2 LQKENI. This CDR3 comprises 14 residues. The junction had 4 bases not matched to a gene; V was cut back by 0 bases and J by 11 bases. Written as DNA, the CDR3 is TGTGCCAGCTCACCACCGGGACAGGGTGGGAAACTGTTTTTT. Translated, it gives CASSPPGQGGKLFF. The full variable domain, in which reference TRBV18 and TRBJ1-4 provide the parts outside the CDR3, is NAGVMQNPRHLVRRRGQEARLRCSPMKGHSHVYWYRQLPEEGLKFMVYLQKENIIDESGMPKERFSAEFPKEGPSILRIQQVVRGDSAAYFCASSPPGQGGKLFFGSGTQLSVL.

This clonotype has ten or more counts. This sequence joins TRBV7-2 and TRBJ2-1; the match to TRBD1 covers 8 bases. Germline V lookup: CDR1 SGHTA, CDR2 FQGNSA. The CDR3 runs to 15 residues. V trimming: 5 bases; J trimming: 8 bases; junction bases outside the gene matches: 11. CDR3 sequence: CASSPGGQGYDEQFF. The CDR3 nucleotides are TGTGCCAGCAGCCCGGGCGGACAGGGATACGATGAGCAGTTCTTC.

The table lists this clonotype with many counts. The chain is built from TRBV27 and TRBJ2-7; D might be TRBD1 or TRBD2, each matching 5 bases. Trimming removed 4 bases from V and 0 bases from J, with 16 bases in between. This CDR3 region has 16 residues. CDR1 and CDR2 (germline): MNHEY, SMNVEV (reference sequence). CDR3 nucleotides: TGTGCCAGCAGTTCAGCCTTAGGGACGTTCTCCTACGAGCAGTACTTC. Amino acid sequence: CASSSALGTFSYEQYF.

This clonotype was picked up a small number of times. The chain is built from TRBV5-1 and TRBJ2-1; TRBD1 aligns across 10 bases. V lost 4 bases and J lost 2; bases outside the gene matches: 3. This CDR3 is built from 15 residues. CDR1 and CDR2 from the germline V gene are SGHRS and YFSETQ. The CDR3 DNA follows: TGCGCCAGCAGCGACAGGGGGCCGACCTACAATGAGCAGTTCTTC. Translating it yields CASSDRGPTYNEQFF.

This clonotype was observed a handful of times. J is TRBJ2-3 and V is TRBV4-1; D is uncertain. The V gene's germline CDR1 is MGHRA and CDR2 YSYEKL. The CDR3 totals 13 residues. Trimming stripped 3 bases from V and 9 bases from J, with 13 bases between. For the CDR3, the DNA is TGCGCCAGCAGCCAGTATGAAGGCAGGACGCAGTATTTT. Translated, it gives CASSQYEGRTQYF.

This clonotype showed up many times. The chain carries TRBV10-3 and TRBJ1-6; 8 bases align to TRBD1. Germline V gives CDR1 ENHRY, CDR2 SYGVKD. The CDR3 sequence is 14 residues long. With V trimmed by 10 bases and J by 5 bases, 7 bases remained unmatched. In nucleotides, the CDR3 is TGTGCCACCCTTGACAGGGGTAATAATTCACCCCTCCACTTT. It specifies CATLDRGNNSPLHF.

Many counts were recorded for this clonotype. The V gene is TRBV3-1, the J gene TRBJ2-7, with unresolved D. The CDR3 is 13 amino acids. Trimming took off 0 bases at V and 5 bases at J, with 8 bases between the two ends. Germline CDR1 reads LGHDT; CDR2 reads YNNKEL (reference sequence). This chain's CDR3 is CASSQDYWDEQYF. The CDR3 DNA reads TGTGCCAGCAGCCAAGATTACTGGGACGAGCAGTACTTC.

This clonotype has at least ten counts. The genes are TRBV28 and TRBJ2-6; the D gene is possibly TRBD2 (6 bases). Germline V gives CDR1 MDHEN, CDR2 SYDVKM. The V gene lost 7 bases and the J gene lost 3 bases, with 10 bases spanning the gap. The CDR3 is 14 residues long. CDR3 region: CASTQGGGANVLTF. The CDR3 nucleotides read TGTGCCAGCACTCAGGGAGGTGGGGCCAACGTCCTGACTTTC.

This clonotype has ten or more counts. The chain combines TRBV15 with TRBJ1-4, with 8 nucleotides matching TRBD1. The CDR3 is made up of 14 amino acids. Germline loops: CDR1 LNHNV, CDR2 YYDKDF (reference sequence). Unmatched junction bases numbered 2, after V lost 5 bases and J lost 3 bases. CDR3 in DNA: TGTGCCACCAGCCCAGGGGGCTCTAATGAAAAACTGTTTTTT. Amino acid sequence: CATSPGGSNEKLFF.

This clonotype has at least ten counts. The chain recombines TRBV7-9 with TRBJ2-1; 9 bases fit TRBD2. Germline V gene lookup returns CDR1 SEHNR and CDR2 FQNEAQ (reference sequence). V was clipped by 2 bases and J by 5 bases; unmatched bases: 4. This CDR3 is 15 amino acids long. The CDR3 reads CASSLSGRFDNEQFF. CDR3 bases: TGTGCCAGCAGCTTAAGCGGGAGGTTTGACAATGAGCAGTTCTTC. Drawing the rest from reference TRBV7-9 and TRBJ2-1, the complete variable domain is DTGVSQNPRHKITKRGQNVTFRCDPISEHNRLYWYRQTLGQGPEFLTYFQNEAQLEKSRLLSDRFSAERPKGSFSTLEIQRTEQGDSAMYLCASSLSGRFDNEQFFGPGTRLTVL.

The CDR3 sequence is CASGLGASGKTGELFF. CDR3 nucleotide sequence: TGTGCTAGTGGACTGGGGGCTTCGGGGAAGACCGGGGAGCTGTTTTTT. The gene calls are TRBV12-5 and TRBJ2-2, with a tentative D call TRBD1 (6 bases). Germline assignment: CDR1 LGHNT and CDR2 FRNRAP. The CDR3 length is 16 residues. V was cut by 6 bases and J by 5 bases, with 19 bases left in between.

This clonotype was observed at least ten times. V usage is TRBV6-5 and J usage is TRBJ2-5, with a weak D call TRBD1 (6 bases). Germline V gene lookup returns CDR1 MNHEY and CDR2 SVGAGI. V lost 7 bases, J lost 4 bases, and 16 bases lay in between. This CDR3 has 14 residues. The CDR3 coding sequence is TGTGCCAGCACCGCGACAGGAATGGGAGAGACCCAGTACTTC. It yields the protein CASTATGMGETQYF.

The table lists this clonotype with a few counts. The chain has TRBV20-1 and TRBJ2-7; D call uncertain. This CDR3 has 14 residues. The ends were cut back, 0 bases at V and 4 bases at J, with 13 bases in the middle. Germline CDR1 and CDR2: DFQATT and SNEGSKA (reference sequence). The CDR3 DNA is TGCAGTGCTAGAGACTTGGGGAATTGGTACGAGCAGTACTTC. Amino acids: CSARDLGNWYEQYF.

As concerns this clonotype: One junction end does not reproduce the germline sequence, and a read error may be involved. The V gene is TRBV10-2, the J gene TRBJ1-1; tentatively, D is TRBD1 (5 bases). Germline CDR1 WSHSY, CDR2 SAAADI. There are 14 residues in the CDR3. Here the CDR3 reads CASTTSAQGGEAFF. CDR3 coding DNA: TGTGCCAGCACCACCTCTGCCCAGGGAGGTGAAGCTTTCTTT.